The 29 T cell receptor beta chains below all came from one sample that was sequenced in a study of cytomegalovirus exposure and HLA in healthy donors. This table comes from immunoSEQ multiplex PCR, and its TCRdb copy is limited to in-frame clones, with some not included. This table has about 140,000 clones, around 90% appearing once. Material for sequencing was PBMCs. Receptors were obtained from a man younger than 35 in good health and CMV-seropositive.

The chain recombines TRBV6-6 with TRBJ1-1; D unresolved. Trimming took 6 bases from V and 3 from J, leaving 5 bases between them. Germline loops: CDR1 MNHNY, CDR2 SVGAGI (reference sequence). This CDR3 is built from 11 residues. The CDR3 DNA reads as TGTGCCAGCAGAACTGACACTGAAGCTTTCTTT. Its protein product is CASRTDTEAFF.

V and J are TRBV30 and TRBJ1-3, with a tentative D call TRBD1 (6 bases). Per the germline V gene, CDR1 is GTSNPN and CDR2 is SVGIG (reference sequence). CDR3 length: 13 amino acids. The V end lost 2 bases, the J end lost 10 bases, and 15 bases lay between the germline ends. Here the CDR3 reads CAWSFSLGGTIYF. Written as DNA, the CDR3 is TGTGCCTGGAGTTTCTCCCTAGGGGGTACCATATATTTT.

The J gene is TRBJ2-7, the V gene TRBV4-1; TRBD1 aligns across 7 bases. The CDR3 totals 14 residues. Germline V gives CDR1 MGHRA, CDR2 YSYEKL. V shed 0 bases and J 12 bases; nucleotides not matched to a gene: 11. CDR3 residues: CASSQEKGASGLYF. The CDR3 DNA sequence: TGCGCCAGCAGCCAAGAAAAGGGGGCTAGTGGGTTGTACTTC.

V usage is TRBV19 and J usage is TRBJ1-5, with 8 bases that match TRBD1. Losses at the gene ends were 1 base for V and 2 bases for J; bases not matched to a gene: 1. This CDR3 has 15 amino acids. CDR1 is LNHDA and CDR2 is SQIVND in the germline V gene (reference sequence). The CDR3 bases are TGTGCCAGTAGTATAGGGACAGGGCGCAATCAGCCCCAGCATTTT. Amino acids: CASSIGTGRNQPQHF.

The V gene is TRBV29-1, the J gene TRBJ2-3, with 7 nucleotides matching TRBD2. The germline CDR1 and CDR2 sequences are SQVTM and ANQGSEA. This CDR3 is 11 amino acids long. J was trimmed by 6 bases and V by 7 bases; bases with no gene match: 4. The CDR3 DNA follows: TGCAGCGCCCCCGGGGGGGATACGCAGTATTTT. It encodes CSAPGGDTQYF.

The chain joins TRBV9 to TRBJ1-1; D gene uncertain. The V end was cut by 3 bases, the J end by 0 bases, with 3 bases between. The length of the CDR3 is 12 residues. Germline lookup yields CDR1 SGDLS and CDR2 YYNGEE. In nucleotides, the CDR3 is TGTGCCAGCAGCGCCATGAACACTGAAGCTTTCTTT. It translates to CASSAMNTEAFF.

The J gene is TRBJ2-4, the V gene TRBV13, with unresolved D. Germline assignment: CDR1 PRHDT and CDR2 FYEKMQ (reference sequence). The CDR3 covers 14 residues. Trimming left V 5 bases short and J 6 bases short, with 14 bases between. CDR3 residues: CASSPSSRSNIQYF. DNA for the CDR3: TGTGCCAGCAGCCCATCGTCCAGGTCAAACATTCAGTACTTC.

The count of this clone is one. The rearrangement links TRBV4-1 to TRBJ1-5, with a tentative D call TRBD1 (5 bases). V was shortened by 1 base and J by 9 bases, with 10 bases between the two germline ends. The CDR3 totals 13 residues. CDR1 and CDR2 (germline): MGHRA, YSYEKL. The CDR3 protein is CASSQGRGRPQHF. Written as DNA, the CDR3 is TGCGCCAGCAGCCAAGGGAGGGGCCGGCCCCAGCATTTT.

The CDR3 nucleotides are TGTGCCAGCTCACCAGGAGGCCATCCAAATCAGCCCCAGCATTTT. It specifies CASSPGGHPNQPQHF. The chain is built from TRBV18 and TRBJ1-5, with D hard to call. From germline, CDR1 is KGHSH and CDR2 LQKENI. Trimming shortened V by 2 bases and J by 4 bases, and 12 bases separated the two germline ends. This CDR3 has 15 residues.

The chain combines TRBV4-2 with TRBJ2-7; TRBD2 aligns across 8 bases. Trimming at V came to 0 bases and at J to 3 bases, leaving 4 bases not matched to a gene. CDR3 length: 15 residues. From germline, CDR1 is LGHNA and CDR2 YNFKEQ. In DNA form, the CDR3 reads TGTGCCAGCAGCCAAGAACGGGGGGGCCTCTACGAGCAGTACTTC. It translates to CASSQERGGLYEQYF.

The chain uses TRBV15 and TRBJ1-5; D unresolved. Trimming removed 1 base from V and 8 bases from J, with 6 bases in between. The CDR3 contains 12 residues. Germline V gene data show CDR1 as LNHNV and CDR2 as YYDKDF (reference sequence). CDR3 sequence (DNA): TGTGCCACCAGCAGAGGGGGAGAGCCCCAGCATTTT. Its protein product is CATSRGGEPQHF.

This chain uses TRBV4-1 with TRBJ2-3; 12 nucleotides line up with TRBD2. There are 16 residues in the CDR3. V gave up 4 bases and J gave up 5 bases; unmatched junction bases: 7. Germline V lookup: CDR1 MGHRA, CDR2 YSYEKL. The CDR3 here is CASSPTSGRPLDTQYF. The CDR3 DNA reads TGCGCCAGCAGCCCCACTAGCGGGAGGCCCCTAGATACGCAGTATTTT.

The chain carries TRBV5-6 and TRBJ1-6; 8 positions agree with TRBD1. The J segment lost 6 bases and the V segment lost 4 bases, leaving 3 bases of the junction unmatched. Germline V CDR1 and CDR2: SGHDT, YYEEEE. CDR3 size: 14 residues. CDR3 sequence reads: CASSQGAFNSPLHF. The CDR3 region has the DNA TGTGCCAGCAGCCAGGGGGCCTTTAATTCACCCCTCCACTTT.

In its sample, this clone was seen many times. The V gene is TRBV4-2, the J gene TRBJ1-1; perhaps TRBD1 as D (5 bases). The CDR3 loop spans 13 amino acids. The V gene lost 6 bases and the J gene lost 1 base, with 9 bases spanning the gap. Germline CDR1 is LGHNA and CDR2 is YNFKEQ. CDR3 amino acids: CASSQTENTEAFF. The CDR3 DNA reads as TGTGCCAGCAGTCAGACAGAGAACACTGAAGCTTTCTTT.

V and J are TRBV6-1 and TRBJ1-5; 8 nucleotides match TRBD1. With V trimmed by 3 bases and J by 7 bases, 5 bases remained unmatched. The CDR3 sequence is 14 residues long. Germline loops: CDR1 MNHNS, CDR2 SASEGT. The CDR3 spells CASSETGVGQPQHF. In DNA, the CDR3 is TGTGCCAGCAGTGAGACAGGGGTCGGCCAGCCCCAGCATTTT.

In this sample, this clone turned up a few times. The chain has TRBV30 and TRBJ1-5; D uncertain. Germline V lookup: CDR1 GTSNPN, CDR2 SVGIG (reference sequence). The V gene lost 2 bases and the J gene lost 1 base, with 9 bases spanning the gap. This CDR3 region has 14 residues. In DNA form, the CDR3 reads TGTGCCTGGAGTCCAGAATACAGCAATCAGCCCCAGCATTTT. Amino acid sequence: CAWSPEYSNQPQHF.

V and J are TRBV10-3 and TRBJ1-5; D is ambiguous. Germline-derived CDR1 and CDR2 are ENHRY and SYGVKD. This CDR3 contains 14 residues. V dropped 0 bases and J dropped 6 bases, with 9 bases sitting between them. The CDR3 is CAISESLDTQPQHF. CDR3 DNA: TGTGCCATCAGTGAGTCCCTCGACACTCAGCCCCAGCATTTT.

This clone came up once. This rearrangement joins TRBV28 to TRBJ1-1; D ambiguous. The V gene's germline CDR1 is MDHEN and CDR2 SYDVKM. This CDR3 spans 15 amino acids. Between the trimmed V and J ends, which lost 6 bases and 0 bases, there was a span of 14 bases. The chain's CDR3 is CASSLRHFMNTEAFF. The CDR3 DNA sequence: TGTGCCAGCAGCCTCAGGCATTTTATGAACACTGAAGCTTTCTTT.

This chain uses TRBV12-5 with TRBJ2-3; 10 bases are shared with TRBD2. The V and J ends lost 2 bases and 6 bases, in that order; junction bases with no gene match: 14. The CDR3 is 18 amino acids. Germline V gene lookup returns CDR1 LGHNT and CDR2 FRNRAP. The CDR3 region is CASGLRHWEREGGDTQYF. The CDR3 region has the DNA TGTGCTAGTGGTTTGCGGCACTGGGAGCGGGAGGGTGGGGATACGCAGTATTTT.

The J gene is TRBJ1-2, the V gene TRBV15; D is possibly TRBD1 (5 bases). CDR3 length: 14 residues. Trimming took 1 base from V and 7 from J, leaving 13 bases between them. CDR1 and CDR2 from the germline V gene are LNHNV and YYDKDF (reference sequence). The CDR3 protein is CATSRGNRIGGYTF. CDR3 nucleotides: TGTGCCACCAGCAGAGGGAACAGGATCGGTGGCTACACCTTC.

This chain uses TRBV14 with TRBJ2-7; possible D gene TRBD1, 5 bases. Germline values: CDR1 SGHDN, CDR2 FVKESK. Trimming took 4 bases from V and 0 from J, leaving 13 bases between them. CDR3 length: 15 amino acids. CDR3: CASSPSRVSSYEQYF. In nucleotides, the CDR3 is TGTGCCAGCAGCCCAAGCAGGGTTTCCTCCTACGAGCAGTACTTC.

The rearrangement joins TRBV5-6 to TRBJ2-7; unclear D gene. V dropped 0 bases and J dropped 5 bases, with 12 bases sitting between them. CDR1 is SGHDT and CDR2 is YYEEEE in the germline V gene. The CDR3 is made up of 14 amino acids. The CDR3: CASSLGRNYNEQYF. The CDR3 nucleotides are TGTGCCAGCAGCTTGGGCAGGAATTACAACGAGCAGTACTTC.

The V and J genes are TRBV28 and TRBJ1-4; unclear D gene. This CDR3 region has 11 residues. The V end was cut by 3 bases, the J end by 10 bases, with 6 bases between. CDR1 and CDR2 from the germline V gene are MDHEN and SYDVKM. The CDR3, as DNA: TGTGCCAGCAGTTTGGAGAGAAAACTGTTTTTT. It translates to CASSLERKLFF.

The chain recombines TRBV6-1 with TRBJ1-1, with 12 nucleotides matching TRBD1. With V trimmed by 6 bases and J by 5 bases, 7 bases remained unmatched. Per the germline V gene, CDR1 is MNHNS and CDR2 is SASEGT. The CDR3 sequence is 15 residues long. The CDR3 coding sequence is TGTGCCAGCAGCACCGGGACAGGGGGCAGTACTGAAGCTTTCTTT. Amino acid sequence: CASSTGTGGSTEAFF.

The rearrangement uses TRBV28 and TRBJ1-3; a weak D match, TRBD1 (5 bases). V dropped 0 bases and J dropped 6 bases, with 12 bases sitting between them. The germline gives CDR1 MDHEN, CDR2 SYDVKM. The CDR3 loop spans 15 amino acids. The CDR3 is CASSLWRSRANTIYF. CDR3 sequence (DNA): TGTGCCAGCAGTTTATGGCGATCCAGGGCAAACACCATATATTTT.

The CDR3 is CASSQVKRPNTGELFF. As DNA, the CDR3 is TGCGCCAGCAGCCAAGTCAAGCGACCGAACACCGGGGAGCTGTTTTTT. This chain connects TRBV4-1 to TRBJ2-2; D unclear. CDR3 length: 16 amino acids. Trimming took 1 base from V and 0 from J, leaving 9 bases between them. CDR1 and CDR2 (germline): MGHRA, YSYEKL.

The chain has TRBV13 and TRBJ2-5; TRBD2 aligns across 7 bases. CDR3 size: 12 residues. Trimming took 7 bases from V and 5 from J; bases not matched to a gene: 4. Germline CDR1 reads PRHDT; CDR2 reads FYEKMQ (reference sequence). The CDR3 reads CASKGGVETQYF. CDR3 sequence (DNA): TGTGCCAGCAAGGGAGGGGTCGAGACCCAGTACTTC. Using reference TRBV13 and TRBJ2-5 for the parts outside the CDR3, the full variable domain is AAGVIQSPRHLIKEKRETATLKCYPIPRHDTVYWYQQGPGQDPQFLISFYEKMQSDKGSIPDRFSAQQFSDYHSELNMSSLELGDSALYFCASKGGVETQYFGPGTRLLVL.

The chain uses TRBV28 and TRBJ1-2; possible D gene TRBD1, 6 bases. With 4 bases removed from V and 7 bases from J, the gap between germline ends came to 22 bases. Per the germline V gene, CDR1 is MDHEN and CDR2 is SYDVKM. CDR3 length equals 16 residues. CDR3 nucleotide sequence: TGTGCCAGCAGTTCCTCCTCCGGGACAAGAGGGGGTGGCTACACCTTC. Its translation: CASSSSSGTRGGGYTF.

The V gene is TRBV30, the J gene TRBJ2-1; 8 bases map to TRBD2. Germline V gene data show CDR1 as GTSNPN and CDR2 as SVGIG (reference sequence). J was trimmed by 7 bases and V by 1 base; bases with no gene match: 9. The CDR3 covers 15 residues. The CDR3 protein is CAWSAGGLVVNEQFF. For the CDR3, the DNA is TGTGCCTGGAGTGCGGGGGGGCTGGTGGTTAATGAGCAGTTCTTC.